A selection of T cell receptor beta chains follows, all from one sample in a study of CXCR3-negative and CXCR3-positive naive CD8 T cells. From its re-call of the 5' RACE reads, TCRdb lists each CDR3 protein once, without DNA. The data include about 80,000 distinct CDR3 sequences; the top ten clones carry approximately 1.4%. Input material: naive CXCR3- CD8+ T cells from blood. All receptors come from a human donor in good health. Some clones in this sample may be carry-over from other donors' samples. CDR3s include the opening cysteine and the closing phenylalanine or tryptophan. Fields, in order: V gene, J gene, CDR3 protein.

v_gene: TRBV21-1
j_gene: TRBJ2-5
CDR3aa: CASSKALAGGKETQYF

v_gene: TRBV6-5
j_gene: TRBJ1-1
CDR3aa: CASSYDTANTEAFF

v_gene: TRBV7-8
j_gene: TRBJ1-2
CDR3aa: CASSPGPSGGYTF

v_gene: TRBV24-1
j_gene: TRBJ2-2
CDR3aa: CATGGTGELFF

v_gene: TRBV2
j_gene: TRBJ2-5
CDR3aa: CASRQGMQETQYF

v_gene: TRBV4-1
j_gene: TRBJ2-7
CDR3aa: CASSQAMGSSYEQYF

v_gene: TRBV29-1
j_gene: TRBJ2-5
CDR3aa: CSVEGAGMETQYF

v_gene: TRBV5-6
j_gene: TRBJ2-7
CDR3aa: CASSLRTGFWFEQYF

v_gene: TRBV5-1
j_gene: TRBJ2-5
CDR3aa: CASKYTGTSQETQYF

v_gene: TRBV29-1
j_gene: TRBJ2-1
CDR3aa: CSGQGGRNEQFF

v_gene: TRBV14
j_gene: TRBJ2-1
CDR3aa: CASSQGQTSARGEQFF

v_gene: TRBV5-6
j_gene: TRBJ2-1
CDR3aa: CASSQGTVNEQFF

v_gene: TRBV12-3/TRBV12-4
j_gene: TRBJ1-1
CDR3aa: CASSLAVGRTEAFF

v_gene: TRBV7-9
j_gene: TRBJ2-2
CDR3aa: CASSLAPPGGHTGELFF

v_gene: TRBV12-3/TRBV12-4
j_gene: TRBJ1-1
CDR3aa: CANKQGNTEAFF

v_gene: TRBV10-3
j_gene: TRBJ1-1
CDR3aa: CAISEEGHQNTEAFF

v_gene: TRBV7-9
j_gene: TRBJ2-5
CDR3aa: CASSRTVRETQYF

v_gene: TRBV4-1
j_gene: TRBJ2-7
CDR3aa: CASSPSVMGYEQYF

v_gene: TRBV29-1
j_gene: TRBJ2-7
CDR3aa: CSVRESTYEQYF

v_gene: TRBV6-5
j_gene: TRBJ2-7
CDR3aa: CASSYYGGREPYEQYF

v_gene: TRBV12-3/TRBV12-4
j_gene: TRBJ1-5
CDR3aa: CASSLSGVGSNQPQHF

v_gene: TRBV28
j_gene: TRBJ2-7
CDR3aa: CASSSGQVVNEQYF

v_gene: TRBV12-5
j_gene: TRBJ2-2
CDR3aa: CASGLPLTSGGSNTGELFF

v_gene: TRBV5-1
j_gene: TRBJ1-1
CDR3aa: CASSLGPMGSGTEAFF

v_gene: TRBV10-2
j_gene: TRBJ2-7
CDR3aa: CASSREGGSSYEQCF

v_gene: TRBV18
j_gene: TRBJ2-7
CDR3aa: CASSPGTAGYYEQYF

v_gene: TRBV19
j_gene: TRBJ2-1
CDR3aa: CASTSIPHPGRVNEQFF

v_gene: TRBV12-2
j_gene: TRBJ1-1
CDR3aa: CASRASGDRVGDGDPDTEAFF

v_gene: TRBV19
j_gene: TRBJ2-7
CDR3aa: CASSMYAGGYEQYF

v_gene: TRBV20-1
j_gene: TRBJ2-5
CDR3aa: CSADSSGEYQETQYF

v_gene: TRBV29-1
j_gene: TRBJ2-1
CDR3aa: CSVDLAGGYNEQFF

v_gene: TRBV7-8
j_gene: TRBJ2-1
CDR3aa: CASSLEVSAANEQFF

v_gene: TRBV28
j_gene: TRBJ1-6
CDR3aa: CASSEPNSPLHF

v_gene: TRBV7-2
j_gene: TRBJ2-1
CDR3aa: CAITPGREVDEQFF

v_gene: TRBV9
j_gene: TRBJ2-1
CDR3aa: CASSVVRYRTGDSYNEQFF